The 12 T cell receptor beta chains listed next were all sequenced from one sample in a study of T cells expressing NK-cell markers. TCRdb reprocessed the 5' RACE reads; each CDR3 protein has one entry and no DNA is given. The table lists 120,000 to 150,000 distinct CDR3 sequences. The sequencing input was blood T cells: a sorted CD56 or NKG2C T cell subset, CD4+ or CD8+ T cells, or bulk PBMC T cells (not recorded which). Receptors originate from a man aged 18 to 30 in good health.

The chain carries TRBV29-1 and TRBJ2-1; the D gene TCRdb calls, TRBD2, cannot be checked with no DNA. The CDR3 runs to 15 residues. The germline gives CDR1 SQVTM, CDR2 ANQGSEA. CDR3: CSVLSLAGPTNEQFF.

The rearrangement links TRBV7-6 to TRBJ1-5; checking the TCRdb D call of TRBD1 is not possible without DNA. Germline V gene lookup returns CDR1 SGHVS and CDR2 FNYEAQ. The CDR3 totals 14 residues. CDR3 amino acids: CASSSRTGEQPQHF. Using reference TRBV7-6 and TRBJ1-5 for the parts outside the CDR3, the full variable domain is GAGVSQSPRYKVTKRGQDVALRCDPISGHVSLYWYRQALGQGPEFLTYFNYEAQQDKSGLPNDRFSAERPEGSISTLTIQRTEQRDSAMYRCASSSRTGEQPQHFGDGTRLSIL.

The chain uses TRBV15 and TRBJ1-6; with no DNA, the TCRdb D assignment of TRBD1 cannot be verified. The germline CDR1 and CDR2 sequences are LNHNV and YYDKDF (reference sequence). This CDR3 is built from 13 residues. CDR3 amino acids: CATATGDNSPLHF.

The genes are TRBV6-5 and TRBJ2-7; as DNA is missing, the TRBD1 call by TCRdb cannot be tested. CDR1 MNHEY and CDR2 SVGAGI come from the germline V gene. The CDR3 runs 11 residues. The CDR3 loop is CASSQGGEQYF.

J is TRBJ2-1 and V is TRBV18; the D gene TCRdb calls, TRBD1, cannot be checked with no DNA. Germline V lookup: CDR1 KGHSH, CDR2 LQKENI. The CDR3 loop spans 13 amino acids. The CDR3 protein is CASSRTGPSEQFF. Supplemented by reference TRBV18 and TRBJ2-1, the full variable domain reads NAGVMQNPRHLVRRRGQEARLRCSPMKGHSHVYWYRQLPEEGLKFMVYLQKENIIDESGMPKERFSAEFPKEGPSILRIQQVVRGDSAAYFCASSRTGPSEQFFGPGTRLTVL.

This chain connects TRBV19 to TRBJ2-1; TCRdb gives TRBD2 as the D gene, but with no DNA this cannot be confirmed. CDR1 is LNHDA, CDR2 SQIVND, per germline (reference sequence). The CDR3 spans 11 residues. This CDR3 is CASSMGLVGFF.

The V gene is TRBV7-9, the J gene TRBJ2-7; the D call from TCRdb, TRBD2, cannot be confirmed without DNA. CDR3 length: 14 amino acids. Germline values: CDR1 SEHNR, CDR2 FQNEAQ (reference sequence). The CDR3 region is CASSLGLESYEQYF.

The V and J genes are TRBV4-1 and TRBJ2-3; TCRdb calls TRBD1, which cannot be checked without DNA. This CDR3 spans 16 amino acids. Germline CDR1 is MGHRA and CDR2 is YSYEKL. CDR3 residues: CASSQDWRGITDTQYF.

The rearrangement links TRBV2 to TRBJ2-7. Germline V gives CDR1 SNHLY, CDR2 FYNNEI. There are 17 residues in the CDR3. CDR3 residues: CASSHVGLTDKSYEQYF.

V is TRBV10-3 and J is TRBJ2-3; TCRdb lists TRBD2, though no DNA is available to test this call. CDR3 length: 17 residues. In germline, CDR1 is ENHRY, CDR2 SYGVKD. CDR3 in amino acids: CAISETVTSGFTDTQYF.

The chain links TRBV11-2 to TRBJ2-2; TCRdb selects TRBD1, and the lack of DNA leaves this call unchecked. The CDR3 is 15 residues long. Germline V CDR1 and CDR2: SGHAT, FQNNGV. This chain's CDR3 is CASSSGTGDTGELFF.

The chain has TRBV18 and TRBJ2-2. This CDR3 region has 14 residues. The germline gives CDR1 KGHSH, CDR2 LQKENI. CDR3 residues: CASSPRPNTGELFF.